This TCR beta chain was observed in a study of Ad26.COV2.S vaccination and SARS-CoV-2 variants. Repertoires were generated with immunoSEQ multiplex PCR, while TCRdb's copy carries only in-frame clones and drops some. The sample includes more than 400,000 clones, about nine tenths of them seen just once. Treatment of the sample: roughly 20 received Ad26.COV2.S at low or high dose, single or two shots; about 5 received placebo; per-sample allocation not given. Collection of the samples took place on day 63 after the first injection of vaccine or placebo. The CDR3 has 15 amino acids. Looked up from germline, CDR1 is KGHSH and CDR2 is LQKENI. V lost 6 bases, J lost 2 bases, and 16 bases lay in between.

This receptor was obtained from a person between 18 and 59 years old who received the Ad26.COV2.S COVID-19 vaccine or a placebo. The chain combines TRBV18 with TRBJ2-5; the D is unclear. The sample consisted of peripheral blood, taken in a trial of Ad26.COV2.S vaccine versus placebo. The DNA for the CDR3 is TGTGCCAGCTCGCCTAATTCAGGTCAACAAGAGACCCAGTACTTC. Its protein product is CASSPNSGQQETQYF.